This T cell receptor beta chain was documented in a study of blood T cells in healthy people across ages. Extracted total RNA amounted to at least 5.5 micrograms for each sample. The use of a sample-barcoded 5' primer and a J-beta primer mix characterized a second PCR of about 6 to 12 cycles. TCRdb reprocessed the 5' RACE reads with MiXCR, giving one entry per CDR3 protein. The repertoire holds just over 1 million distinct CDR3 sequences, with around 43% as singletons. Material for sequencing was blood. The TCR originated in a woman aged 60-75 years in good health.

This CDR3 reads CASSYRGGAINEQFF. CDR3 DNA: TGTGCCAGCAGTTACCGAGGGGGCGCGATCAATGAGCAGTTCTTC. The rearrangement uses TRBV6-5 and TRBJ2-1; 7 nucleotides match TRBD1. The CDR3 is 15 amino acids. CDR1 and CDR2 from the germline V gene are MNHEY and SVGAGI. V dropped 2 bases and J dropped 6; count of bases not matched to a gene: 7.